This passage covers 29 T cell receptor beta chains from one sample sequenced in a study of CD8+CD57+ T cells in acquired aplastic anemia. TCR beta VDJ combinations and CDR3 sequences were profiled from genomic DNA. TCRdb redid the calling of the reads with MiXCR, one entry per CDR3 protein. The data contain fewer than 200,000 distinct CDR3 sequences, more than 45% of them singletons. CD8+CD57+ cell expansion, shown by flow cytometry, had occurred in the patients selected for sequencing. The sequenced sample consisted of sorted CD4+, CD8+, or CD8+CD57+ T cells (not recorded which) from PBMCs. These receptors came from a human donor with aplastic anemia.

The chain joins TRBV20-1 to TRBJ2-7; 11 positions match TRBD2. The CDR3 consists of 16 residues. CDR1 is DFQATT and CDR2 is SNEGSKA in the germline V gene (reference sequence). With 2 bases clipped from V and 4 bases from J, the junction kept 10 bases outside the gene matches. In DNA form, the CDR3 reads TGCAGTGCTAGACCCGCCCTGACTAGCGGGATATACGAGCAGTACTTC. Residues: CSARPALTSGIYEQYF.

Remarks on this clonotype: A read error is possible here, since a much larger clone lies one base away. The chain joins TRBV9 to TRBJ1-2, with D unclear. The CDR3 spans 15 residues. Germline V lookup: CDR1 SGDLS, CDR2 YYNGEE. V dropped 3 bases and J dropped 3 bases, with 15 bases sitting between them. The CDR3 loop reads CASSAKTAEDYGYTF. The CDR3 DNA is TGTGCCAGCAGCGCCAAGACCGCGGAGGACTATGGCTACACCTTC.

This clonotype has a count of ten or more. This sequence joins TRBV12-3 or TRBV12-4 and TRBJ2-2; 7 nucleotides line up with TRBD1. V trimming: 6 bases; J trimming: 1 base; junction bases outside the gene matches: 8. The CDR3 length is 16 residues. CDR3 in DNA: TGTGCCAGCAGGCCTATGACAGGGATGAACACCGGGGAGCTGTTTTTT. This sequence encodes CASRPMTGMNTGELFF.

The rearrangement joins TRBV20-1 to TRBJ2-7; TRBD2 might be the D (5 bases). V gave up 6 bases and J gave up 3 bases, with 9 bases separating them. CDR3 length: 11 amino acids. Per germline, CDR1 DFQATT and CDR2 SNEGSKA (reference sequence). The CDR3: CSARLLYEQYF. The CDR3, as DNA: TGCAGTGCCAGACTACTCTACGAGCAGTACTTC.

This clonotype was recorded many times. The chain has TRBV12-3 or TRBV12-4 and TRBJ1-1, with a weak D call TRBD1 (6 bases). Trimming left V 2 bases short and J 3 bases short, with 13 bases between. CDR3 length equals 15 residues. CDR3: CASSLNTGSYTEAFF. As DNA, the CDR3 is TGTGCCAGCAGTTTAAACACAGGGTCGTACACTGAAGCTTTCTTT.

This clonotype has a handful of counts. A much larger clone differs by one base, so this may be a read error. J is TRBJ1-1 and V is TRBV5-1; no definite D call. Germline loops: CDR1 SGHRS, CDR2 YFSETQ. The germline V and J ends were trimmed by 0 bases and 4 bases, with 7 bases remaining between them. The CDR3 runs to 13 residues. The CDR3 nucleotides are TGCGCCAGCAGCTTGGCCGAGGCCACTGAAGCTTTCTTT. Translating it yields CASSLAEATEAFF.

The V gene is TRBV18, the J gene TRBJ2-5; D perhaps matches TRBD2 (5 bases). The CDR3 is 13 amino acids. V was shortened by 6 bases and J by 4 bases, with 12 bases between the two germline ends. Germline V CDR1 and CDR2: KGHSH, LQKENI. CDR3 protein: CASSAGKGETQYF. Written as DNA, the CDR3 is TGTGCCAGCTCTGCGGGCAAGGGAGAGACCCAGTACTTC.

This clonotype was counted many times. The chain joins TRBV19 to TRBJ1-1; D unresolved. The CDR3 loop spans 13 amino acids. Trimming removed 2 bases from V and 1 base from J, with 5 bases in between. Germline assignment: CDR1 LNHDA and CDR2 SQIVND (reference sequence). This CDR3 is CASSILRNTEAFF. CDR3 sequence (DNA): TGTGCCAGTAGTATATTACGGAACACTGAAGCTTTCTTT.

In its sample, this clonotype was seen once. The gene calls are TRBV25-1 and TRBJ1-2; the D gene is possibly TRBD1 (6 bases). The germline V and J ends were trimmed by 2 bases and 8 bases, with 21 bases remaining between them. The germline gives CDR1 MGHDK, CDR2 SYGVNS. The CDR3 is made up of 16 amino acids. The CDR3 protein is CASSESRTALPRGYTF. CDR3 nucleotides: TGTGCCAGCAGTGAAAGTAGGACAGCCTTACCGAGGGGCTACACCTTC.

This clonotype came up many times. V and J are TRBV5-1 and TRBJ1-1, with TRBD1 as a possible D gene (5 bases). Germline V gene lookup returns CDR1 SGHRS and CDR2 YFSETQ. This CDR3 is built from 14 residues. V was shortened by 0 bases and J by 4 bases, with 10 bases between the two germline ends. The CDR3 loop reads CASSLGTTITEAFF. The DNA of the CDR3 is TGCGCCAGCAGCTTGGGGACAACAATCACTGAAGCTTTCTTT.

This clonotype was counted at least ten times. This rearrangement joins TRBV20-1 to TRBJ1-5; TRBD1 matches 8 bases. There are 15 residues in the CDR3. Losses at the gene ends were 0 bases for V and 6 bases for J; bases not matched to a gene: 7. Germline CDR1 DFQATT, CDR2 SNEGSKA (reference sequence). The DNA for the CDR3 is TGCAGTGCTAGAGATCACCAGGGGGCCCGTCAGCCCCAGCATTTT. Translating gives CSARDHQGARQPQHF.

In regard to this clonotype: This sequence may be a read error, since a much larger clone differs from it by one base. This rearrangement joins TRBV6-5 to TRBJ2-3; D gene unclear. The CDR3 contains 15 residues. Trimming cost V 2 bases and J 0 bases, with 9 bases left between them. Germline values: CDR1 MNHEY, CDR2 SVGAGI. CDR3: CASSYRRVSTDTQYF. CDR3 coding DNA: TGTGCCAGCAGTTACAGGCGAGTTAGCACAGATACGCAGTATTTT.

This clonotype was seen once. A much larger clone is a single base away; this may be a read error. V and J are TRBV3-1 and TRBJ1-2; 7 nucleotides match TRBD1. The trim removed 1 base at V and 6 bases at J, leaving 8 bases unmatched. Germline loops: CDR1 LGHDT, CDR2 YNNKEL (reference sequence). The CDR3 spans 15 residues. The DNA for the CDR3 is TGTGCCAGCAGCCAAGGGGACAGACAAACCCATGGCTACACCTTC. Residues: CASSQGDRQTHGYTF.

This clonotype was detected many times. The V gene is TRBV6-1, the J gene TRBJ1-2; TRBD1 might be the D (5 bases). The CDR3 has 15 amino acids. The germline V gene encodes CDR1 MNHNS and CDR2 SASEGT. The V gene lost 4 bases and the J gene lost 4 bases, with 16 bases spanning the gap. CDR3 amino acids: CASSAPNMGLYGYTF. As DNA, the CDR3 is TGTGCCAGCAGTGCTCCAAACATGGGACTCTATGGCTACACCTTC.

This clonotype was seen a handful of times. The V gene is TRBV25-1, the J gene TRBJ1-4, with D tentatively TRBD1 (5 bases). CDR1 is MGHDK, CDR2 SYGVNS, per germline. This CDR3 contains 15 residues. V gave up 5 bases and J gave up 7 bases, with 17 bases separating them. CDR3 residues: CASSSGDGRREKLFF. CDR3 DNA sequence: TGTGCCAGCAGTAGTGGGGACGGAAGGCGTGAAAAACTGTTTTTT.

J is TRBJ2-2 and V is TRBV24-1; possible D gene TRBD1, 6 bases. The CDR3 runs 15 residues. Germline values: CDR1 KGHDR, CDR2 SFDVKD. V was trimmed by 3 bases and J by 5 bases, leaving 12 bases between them. This CDR3 reads CATSDAGVETGELFF. CDR3 in DNA: TGTGCCACCAGTGATGCAGGGGTTGAGACCGGGGAGCTGTTTTTT.

This clonotype was found many times. The chain links TRBV12-3 or TRBV12-4 to TRBJ1-4; weak D call: TRBD1 (5 bases). This CDR3 has 14 amino acids. V was shortened by 6 bases and J by 9 bases, with 17 bases between the two germline ends. CDR3 nucleotides: TGTGCCAGCAGCGGAGGACCGGGGACCCAAAAACTGTTTTTT. Translating it yields CASSGGPGTQKLFF.

This chain uses TRBV2 with TRBJ2-3; maybe TRBD2 (6 bases). Per germline, CDR1 SNHLY and CDR2 FYNNEI. This CDR3 is built from 15 residues. V shed 4 bases and J shed 1 base, with 12 bases lying between them. CDR3 sequence: CASSGQRVGTDTQYF. DNA of the CDR3: TGTGCCAGCAGTGGCCAGCGGGTGGGCACAGATACGCAGTATTTT. The full variable domain, in which reference TRBV2 and TRBJ2-3 provide the parts outside the CDR3, is EPEVTQTPSHQVTQMGQEVILRCVPISNHLYFYWYRQILGQKVEFLVSFYNNEISEKSEIFDDQFSVERPDGSNFTLKIRSTKLEDSAMYFCASSGQRVGTDTQYFGPGTRLTVL.

V gene TRBV11-2 combines with J gene TRBJ2-1; TRBD1 is a possible D gene (5 bases). This CDR3 is 18 amino acids long. Germline CDR1 reads SGHAT; CDR2 reads FQNNGV. V lost 1 base and J lost 0, with 16 bases in between. The CDR3 sequence: CASSLGFRATRSYNEQFF. The CDR3 DNA reads as TGTGCCAGCAGCTTAGGATTCAGGGCGACACGCTCCTACAATGAGCAGTTCTTC.

Ten or more counts support this clonotype. For the CDR3, the DNA is TGCGCCAGCGGGACAGGACTCAATGAAAAACTGTTTTTT. Its protein product is CASGTGLNEKLFF. The chain carries TRBV5-1 and TRBJ1-4; 8 nucleotides agree with TRBD1. The CDR3 runs to 13 residues. The germline gives CDR1 SGHRS, CDR2 YFSETQ. V shed 7 bases and J 5 bases; nucleotides not matched to a gene: 4.

This clonotype was picked up many times. This chain connects TRBV5-1 to TRBJ2-2, with TRBD1 matching over 8 bases. With 4 bases clipped from V and 3 bases from J, the junction kept 5 bases outside the gene matches. The germline CDR1 and CDR2 sequences are SGHRS and YFSETQ. This CDR3 spans 15 amino acids. In nucleotides, the CDR3 is TGCGCCAGCAGCCCGGACAGGGCGGACACCGGGGAGCTGTTTTTT. This codes for CASSPDRADTGELFF.

In regard to this clonotype: This may be a read error: a much more frequent sequence differs by one nucleotide. V and J are TRBV5-6 and TRBJ2-3, with TRBD2 matching over 12 bases. Trimming cost V 7 bases and J 2 bases; bases outside gene matches: 11. Germline CDR1 SGHDT, CDR2 YYEEEE. This CDR3 spans 17 amino acids. The CDR3 nucleotides read TGTGCCAGCGGCATCGGGACTAGCGGGCATAACACAGATACGCAGTATTTT. Its translation: CASGIGTSGHNTDTQYF.

This clonotype was seen at least ten times. The J gene is TRBJ2-7, the V gene TRBV19; the D is unclear. Germline lookup yields CDR1 LNHDA and CDR2 SQIVND (reference sequence). The V and J ends lost 5 bases and 1 base respectively, with 15 bases between them. This CDR3 comprises 15 residues. The CDR3: CASSYPGSRSYEQYF. In nucleotides, the CDR3 is TGTGCCAGTAGTTACCCGGGTAGCAGATCCTACGAGCAGTACTTC.

This clonotype was counted ten times or more. The J gene is TRBJ1-1, the V gene TRBV11-2; TRBD1 is a possible D gene (5 bases). V was shortened by 5 bases and J by 8 bases, with 12 bases between the two germline ends. The CDR3 totals 12 residues. Per the germline V gene, CDR1 is SGHAT and CDR2 is FQNNGV. The DNA of the CDR3 is TGTGCCAGCAGCCGACCCGGGGGAGAAGCTTTCTTT. Translating it yields CASSRPGGEAFF.

This clonotype appeared once. The V call is TRBV18, the J call TRBJ2-5, with 10 bases aligning to TRBD2. CDR1 and CDR2 from the germline V gene are KGHSH and LQKENI. Trimming took 0 bases from V and 4 from J; bases not matched to a gene: 2. The CDR3 runs to 15 residues. The CDR3, as DNA: TGTGCCAGCTCACCACCGGGACTAGCGCTAGAGACCCAGTACTTC. This sequence encodes CASSPPGLALETQYF.

The chain combines TRBV7-2 with TRBJ1-5; no firm D call. Germline V CDR1 and CDR2: SGHTA, FQGNSA. V was shortened by 1 base and J by 4 bases, with 8 bases between the two germline ends. The CDR3 spans 14 residues. CDR3: CASSLDGFNQPQHF. The CDR3 coding sequence is TGTGCCAGCAGCTTAGATGGGTTTAATCAGCCCCAGCATTTT.

Ten or more counts support this clonotype. The V call is TRBV7-8, the J call TRBJ1-6; TRBD1 is a possible D gene (6 bases). The CDR3 contains 17 residues. Deletions cut 0 bases from V and 3 bases from J, with 12 bases between. Germline CDR1 and CDR2: SGHVS and FQNEAQ. The CDR3 sequence: CASSLAGSGDYNSPLHF. The CDR3 bases are TGTGCCAGCAGCTTAGCGGGGTCAGGGGACTATAATTCACCCCTCCACTTT.

The chain joins TRBV6-2 or TRBV6-3 to TRBJ1-2; D not resolved. The CDR3 extends over 13 amino acids. The V end lost 2 bases, the J end lost 8 bases, and 12 bases lay between the germline ends. Germline-derived CDR1 and CDR2 are MNHEY and SVGEGT. CDR3 loop: CASSYGGRYGYTF. The CDR3 nucleotides read TGTGCCAGCAGTTACGGAGGGCGCTACGGCTACACCTTC.

The rearrangement links TRBV11-2 to TRBJ2-1; D is perhaps TRBD1 (6 bases). Germline V gives CDR1 SGHAT, CDR2 FQNNGV. The V end lost 4 bases, the J end lost 9 bases, and 16 bases lay between the germline ends. The CDR3 runs to 14 residues. The CDR3 sequence: CASSYPTGSREQFF. The CDR3 coding sequence is TGTGCCAGCAGCTACCCGACAGGTTCCCGTGAGCAGTTCTTC. Combining the CDR3 with reference TRBV11-2 and TRBJ2-1 gives the whole variable domain EAGVAQSPRYKIIEKRQSVAFWCNPISGHATLYWYQQILGQGPKLLIQFQNNGVVDDSQLPKDRFSAERLKGVDSTLKIQPAKLEDSAVYLCASSYPTGSREQFFGPGTRLTVL.